This is a list of T cell receptor beta chains from one sample in a study of T cells in Graves' hyperthyroidism and ophthalmopathy. TCRdb redid the calling of the multiplex PCR reads with MiXCR, one entry per CDR3 protein. The repertoire holds 400,000 to 550,000 distinct CDR3 sequences, with around 22% as singletons. Sequenced material: blood. The receptor set was obtained from a woman under 40 with Graves' ophthalmopathy. Each CDR3 is given with its conserved first and last residue. Fields, in order: CDR3 DNA, CDR3 protein, clone size, J gene, V gene, D gene. D genes are given only for firm matches. Rows may omit the clone size; those that give it use once, few, many or a size class.

CDR3nt: TGTGCCAGCAGCCAAGTTAAGACATCGGGCTACACCTTC
CDR3aa: CASSQVKTSGYTF
abundance: .
j_gene: TRBJ1-2
v_gene: TRBV3-1
d_gene: .

CDR3nt: TGTGCCAGCAGTTACGCGGGACTAGCAGTCTACGAGCAGTACTTC
CDR3aa: CASSYAGLAVYEQYF
abundance: many
j_gene: TRBJ2-7
v_gene: TRBV6-5
d_gene: TRBD2

CDR3nt: TGTGCCAGCAGTTTAGCGCCAACAGGGAAGATTCAGCCCCAGCATTTT
CDR3aa: CASSLAPTGKIQPQHF
abundance: .
j_gene: TRBJ1-5
v_gene: TRBV12-3/TRBV12-4
d_gene: .

CDR3nt: TGTGCCAGCAGTGATCCCCAGGGACAGGGTGGAGAGACCCAGTACTTC
CDR3aa: CASSDPQGQGGETQYF
abundance: many
j_gene: TRBJ2-5
v_gene: TRBV6-1
d_gene: TRBD1

CDR3nt: TGTGCCAGCAGCTTAACAGGGGGCCACTACACCTTC
CDR3aa: CASSLTGGHYTF
abundance: many
j_gene: TRBJ1-2
v_gene: TRBV7-6
d_gene: TRBD1

CDR3nt: TGTGCCAGCAGCTTAGTGATGGATAACACTGAAGCTTTCTTT
CDR3aa: CASSLVMDNTEAFF
abundance: many
j_gene: TRBJ1-1
v_gene: TRBV11-2
d_gene: .

CDR3nt: TGTGCCAGCAGCCCCCGAGTGGTAGGTACTGAAGCTTTCTTT
CDR3aa: CASSPRVVGTEAFF
abundance: many
j_gene: TRBJ1-1
v_gene: TRBV12-3/TRBV12-4
d_gene: .

CDR3nt: TGTGCCAGTAGCCCCGGGACACACTTCTACGAGCAGTACTTC
CDR3aa: CASSPGTHFYEQYF
abundance: many
j_gene: TRBJ2-7
v_gene: TRBV19
d_gene: .

CDR3nt: TGCAGCGTCGGGGGGAACCAAGAGACCCAGTACTTC
CDR3aa: CSVGGNQETQYF
abundance: .
j_gene: TRBJ2-5
v_gene: TRBV29-1
d_gene: TRBD2

CDR3nt: TGTGCCAGCAGCTTATCGGCGTTGACTGGAAACACCATATATTTT
CDR3aa: CASSLSALTGNTIYF
abundance: many
j_gene: TRBJ1-3
v_gene: TRBV7-2
d_gene: .

CDR3nt: TGTGCCAGCAATCGGATAGGGGGCGGCGAGCAGTACTTC
CDR3aa: CASNRIGGGEQYF
abundance: few
j_gene: TRBJ2-7
v_gene: TRBV27
d_gene: TRBD1

CDR3nt: TGCAGTGCTAGAAAACTGCCGGGACAGGGGTCTTTGGGTCGCGATCAGCCCCAGCATTTT
CDR3aa: CSARKLPGQGSLGRDQPQHF
abundance: few
j_gene: TRBJ1-5
v_gene: TRBV20-1
d_gene: TRBD1

CDR3nt: TGTGCCAGCACCAGACTAGCGGGAGGCACCCTGGAGACCCAGTACTTC
CDR3aa: CASTRLAGGTLETQYF
abundance: .
j_gene: TRBJ2-5
v_gene: TRBV12-3/TRBV12-4
d_gene: TRBD2

CDR3nt: TGTGCCAGCAGGAGGGGCGGGGAACGAAGTTATGGCTACACCTTC
CDR3aa: CASRRGGERSYGYTF
abundance: many
j_gene: TRBJ1-2
v_gene: TRBV6-5
d_gene: .

CDR3nt: TGCGCCAGCAGCCCAAGGGAGGGAAACACCGGGGAGCTGTTTTTT
CDR3aa: CASSPREGNTGELFF
abundance: many
j_gene: TRBJ2-2
v_gene: TRBV4-1
d_gene: TRBD2